What follows are 15 T cell receptor beta chains derived from one specimen sequenced in a study of response to subunit inactivated influenza vaccine. MiXCR, applied by TCRdb to the RT-PCR reads, yields one record per CDR3 protein. The sample includes 450,000 to 600,000 distinct CDR3 sequences, approximately 17% of them seen just once. The sample consisted of CD4+ T cells sorted from PBMCs, taken around 2 years after vaccination. These receptors were obtained from a man aged 50 to 69 who received an inactivated influenza vaccine.

This chain uses TRBV10-3 with TRBJ2-7; perhaps TRBD2 as D (6 bases). The germline CDR1 and CDR2 sequences are ENHRY and SYGVKD. V dropped 6 bases and J dropped 3 bases, with 15 bases sitting between them. The CDR3 is made up of 14 amino acids. The CDR3 bases are TGTGCCATCAGCAATTATCCGGGGGACTACGAGCAGTACTTC. As protein: CAISNYPGDYEQYF.

This clonotype has a count of ten or more. The chain links TRBV20-1 to TRBJ2-7; 10 nucleotides agree with TRBD2. V trimming: 5 bases; J trimming: 3 bases; junction bases outside the gene matches: 7. This CDR3 spans 14 amino acids. Germline V CDR1 and CDR2: DFQATT, SNEGSKA (reference sequence). The CDR3: CSARWTSGGYEQYF. As DNA, the CDR3 is TGCAGTGCTCGTTGGACTAGCGGTGGCTACGAGCAGTACTTC.

This clonotype was recorded many times. V gene TRBV4-3 combines with J gene TRBJ2-3, with TRBD2 as a possible D gene (6 bases). V lost 4 bases, J lost 2 bases, and 19 bases lay in between. Germline lookup yields CDR1 LGHNA and CDR2 YSLEER. This CDR3 has 17 residues. In nucleotides, the CDR3 is TGCGCCAGCAGCCCATCCGTTTTTGGCGGGGTCACAGATACGCAGTATTTT. Amino acids: CASSPSVFGGVTDTQYF.

This clonotype was counted a few times. The rearrangement uses TRBV5-1 and TRBJ1-1; D gene ambiguous. The V gene lost 0 bases and the J gene lost 4 bases, with 10 bases spanning the gap. The CDR3 contains 14 residues. CDR1 SGHRS and CDR2 YFSETQ come from the germline V gene. The CDR3 DNA reads as TGCGCCAGCAGCTTGGCGGAAGAGGGCACTGAAGCTTTCTTT. Translation: CASSLAEEGTEAFF.

This clonotype was counted a few times. The chain recombines TRBV20-1 with TRBJ2-1, with D tentatively TRBD1 or TRBD2 (5 bases each). Germline CDR1 reads DFQATT; CDR2 reads SNEGSKA (reference sequence). V lost 1 base, J lost 7 bases, and 14 bases lay in between. The CDR3 runs 14 residues. The CDR3 sequence: CSARAGGRRNEQFF. The CDR3 region has the DNA TGCAGTGCTAGAGCTGGGGGACGTCGGAATGAGCAGTTCTTC.

This sequence joins TRBV6-5 and TRBJ1-2, with D tentatively TRBD1 (6 bases). From germline, CDR1 is MNHEY and CDR2 SVGAGI. The CDR3 consists of 14 residues. V was cut by 2 bases and J by 0 bases, with 7 bases left in between. The CDR3 DNA reads as TGTGCCAGCAGTTACACAGGGCCTAACTATGGCTACACCTTC. This codes for CASSYTGPNYGYTF.

The table lists this clonotype with a few counts. The V call is TRBV20-1, the J call TRBJ2-7, with TRBD1 as a possible D gene (6 bases). V lost 0 bases and J 2 bases, leaving 14 bases between the germline ends. The CDR3 runs to 15 residues. The germline gives CDR1 DFQATT, CDR2 SNEGSKA (reference sequence). In DNA form, the CDR3 reads TGCAGTGCTAGAGATAGTGGGGGCAGCCCCTACGAGCAGTACTTC. Protein product: CSARDSGGSPYEQYF.

This clonotype showed up just a few times. The J gene is TRBJ2-2, the V gene TRBV30; a possible D gene is TRBD1 (5 bases). CDR3 length equals 16 residues. V was trimmed by 1 base and J by 4 bases, leaving 16 bases between them. The germline V gene has CDR1 GTSNPN and CDR2 SVGIG (reference sequence). CDR3 bases: TGTGCCTGGAGTGGTCAAAGGGGTTTTGGCACCGGGGAGCTGTTTTTT. This gives the protein CAWSGQRGFGTGELFF.

The CDR3 spells CASSRGPPDTQYF. The CDR3 coding sequence is TGTGCCAGCAGTCGTGGGCCCCCAGATACGCAGTATTTT. The chain combines TRBV12-3 or TRBV12-4 with TRBJ2-3; D uncertain. The CDR3 runs 13 residues. The ends were cut back, 5 bases at V and 4 bases at J, with 10 bases in the middle.

The gene calls are TRBV29-1 and TRBJ2-7, with D perhaps assigned TRBD1 or TRBD2 (5 bases each). CDR3 length equals 13 residues. CDR1 is SQVTM and CDR2 is ANQGSEA in the germline V gene. V lost 8 bases and J 0 bases, leaving 14 bases between the germline ends. CDR3: CSYSLGRSYEQYF. The CDR3 nucleotides read TGCAGCTACTCTTTGGGACGCTCCTACGAGCAGTACTTC.

This sequence joins TRBV20-1 and TRBJ2-5, with a possible D match to TRBD1 (5 bases). The germline gives CDR1 DFQATT, CDR2 SNEGSKA (reference sequence). Trimming left V 3 bases short and J 5 bases short, with 13 bases between. The CDR3 runs to 13 residues. The CDR3 DNA reads TGCAGTGCTAGGCACGACTCAGGGGAGACCCAGTACTTC. This gives the protein CSARHDSGETQYF.

This clonotype was counted only a few times. The chain is built from TRBV6-1 and TRBJ2-5; 8 bases fit TRBD1. Trimming at V came to 5 bases and at J to 5 bases, leaving 7 bases not matched to a gene. This CDR3 region has 14 residues. CDR1 and CDR2 (germline): MNHNS, SASEGT. The CDR3 coding sequence is TGTGCCAGCAGTAGACAGGGGACGGAGGAGACCCAGTACTTC. This codes for CASSRQGTEETQYF.

This clonotype appeared a few times. This chain links TRBV20-1 with TRBJ2-7, with D tentatively TRBD1 (6 bases). V was shortened by 6 bases and J by 5 bases, with 20 bases between the two germline ends. The CDR3 spans 14 residues. The germline gives CDR1 DFQATT, CDR2 SNEGSKA (reference sequence). The chain's CDR3 is CSASSLNRENEQYF. DNA of the CDR3: TGCAGTGCCTCCTCTTTAAACAGGGAGAACGAGCAGTACTTC.

This chain joins TRBV12-3 or TRBV12-4 and TRBJ2-4; maybe TRBD1 (6 bases). The CDR3 has 14 residues. V was clipped by 7 bases and J by 2 bases, with 12 bases between them. The DNA of the CDR3 is TGTGCCAGCACACCTGACAGGACCAAAAACATTCAGTACTTC. As protein: CASTPDRTKNIQYF.

In this sample, this clonotype turned up a few times. DNA of the CDR3: TGCGCCAGCAGAGAAACCCCAGGGGGAATCCAAGAGACCCAGTACTTC. Protein sequence: CASRETPGGIQETQYF. This chain links TRBV5-1 with TRBJ2-5, with 7 positions matching TRBD1. CDR1 is SGHRS, CDR2 YFSETQ, per germline. J lost 1 base, V lost 5 bases, and 11 bases had no gene match. This CDR3 comprises 16 residues. Full variable domain (remainder filled in from reference TRBV5-1 and TRBJ2-5): KAGVTQTPRYLIKTRGQQVTLSCSPISGHRSVSWYQQTPGQGLQFLFEYFSETQRNKGNFPGRFSGRQFSNSRSEMNVSTLELGDSALYLCASRETPGGIQETQYFGPGTRLLVL.